A selection of T cell receptor beta chains follows, all from one sample in a study of T cell responses to AZD1222 COVID-19 vaccine. The assay was immunoSEQ multiplex PCR, and TCRdb's table has in-frame clones only and misses some. The sample has approximately 100,000 clones; about 88% are singletons. The source material was peripheral blood, sampled on day 0 of AZD1222 vaccination. These receptors were taken from an adult in good health. The CDR3 runs from the conserved cysteine through the conserved F or W. D genes are given only for firm matches. Clone size appears in some rows only: once, few, many, or a class for an expanded clone.

TRBV30	-	TRBJ1-2	-	CAWSVPKGSTNYGYTF
TRBV11-3	-	TRBJ2-1	-	CASSFSHLGREQFF
TRBV4-1	-	TRBJ1-6	-	CASSPTRGNSPLHF
TRBV30	-	TRBJ2-5	TRBD1	CAWSVRQGETQYF
TRBV5-1	-	TRBJ2-7	-	CASSLAAGRYEQYF
TRBV30	-	TRBJ2-7	TRBD1	CACRDSSYEQYF
TRBV3-1/TRBV3-2	-	TRBJ1-2	-	CASSQFPGTVDGYTF
TRBV7-9	-	TRBJ1-1	-	CASSPVRQANTEAFF
TRBV10-3	-	TRBJ1-2	-	CAISVGTYDYGYTF
TRBV6-5	-	TRBJ1-1	TRBD1	CASRKRTGMNTEAFF
TRBV19	once	TRBJ2-3	-	CASSPWSATTDTQYF
TRBV11-3	-	TRBJ2-3	-	CASSLGTHGTDTQYF
TRBV9	-	TRBJ2-3	TRBD1	CASSSRDRDADTQYF
TRBV19	-	TRBJ2-1	TRBD2	CASSIRAGGVNEQFF
TRBV15	once	TRBJ2-1	-	CATSTPLAGSSYNEQFF
TRBV9	-	TRBJ1-5	TRBD1	CASSPRDSLNQPQHF
TRBV6-5	-	TRBJ1-5	-	CASSSDRNSNQPQHF